The 29 T cell receptor beta chains presented below share a single source sample, sequenced in a study of cytomegalovirus exposure and HLA in healthy donors (dated by TCRdb to about 2017). Libraries were constructed by the immunoSEQ multiplex PCR assay. For the multiplex PCR, a mixture combining 60 forward primers for TCR Vbeta segments and 13 reverse primers for TCR Jbeta segments was used. TCRdb retrieved this table from immuneACCESS and kept in-frame rearrangements only. Not all clones are present; in checked studies, unresolved V genes account for under half, and no reason is known for the remainder. The sample table records approximately 100,000 clones; roughly 85% of these occur just once. The ten largest account for approximately 4% of the sample. Material: PBMCs. These receptors were obtained from a man aged 30 to 45 in good health and CMV-seronegative.

The gene calls are TRBV30 and TRBJ2-5; 7 nucleotides match TRBD2. The CDR3 covers 15 residues. The germline gives CDR1 GTSNPN, CDR2 SVGIG (reference sequence). V shed 0 bases, J shed 0 bases, and the junction held 4 bases outside the gene matches. CDR3 sequence reads: CAWSVPSGNQETQYF. In DNA, the CDR3 is TGTGCCTGGAGTGTACCTAGCGGAAACCAAGAGACCCAGTACTTC.

This chain connects TRBV11-2 to TRBJ2-7; TRBD2 might be the D (6 bases). Germline CDR1 reads SGHAT; CDR2 reads FQNNGV. V lost 3 bases to trimming and J lost 5 bases, with 11 bases between them. This CDR3 is built from 13 residues. CDR3 region: CASSFRRGNEQYF. Here the CDR3 DNA reads TGTGCCAGCAGCTTTAGGCGGGGAAACGAGCAGTACTTC.

V usage is TRBV19 and J usage is TRBJ2-2; TRBD2 matches 8 bases. Per germline, CDR1 LNHDA and CDR2 SQIVND (reference sequence). The CDR3 spans 16 residues. V gave up 9 bases and J gave up 5 bases; unmatched junction bases: 14. Here the CDR3 reads CASSSWVAGRTGELFF. The CDR3 DNA is TGTGCCAGCTCATCTTGGGTAGCGGGACGGACCGGGGAGCTGTTTTTT.

This chain uses TRBV7-9 with TRBJ2-2; 13 nucleotides line up with TRBD2. Germline-derived CDR1 and CDR2 are SEHNR and FQNEAQ (reference sequence). There are 18 residues in the CDR3. The V segment lost 6 bases and the J segment 0 bases; nucleotides outside the gene matches: 7. For the CDR3, the DNA is TGTGCCAGCAGTAGGACTAGCGGGAGTAGGTCGAACACCGGGGAGCTGTTTTTT. Translating gives CASSRTSGSRSNTGELFF. The full variable domain, its missing parts supplied by reference TRBV7-9 and TRBJ2-2, is DTGVSQNPRHKITKRGQNVTFRCDPISEHNRLYWYRQTLGQGPEFLTYFQNEAQLEKSRLLSDRFSAERPKGSFSTLEIQRTEQGDSAMYLCASSRTSGSRSNTGELFFGEGSRLTVL.

V and J are TRBV6-6 and TRBJ1-5, with D perhaps TRBD1 (6 bases). The V and J ends lost 6 bases and 4 bases respectively, with 10 bases between them. The germline V gene encodes CDR1 MNHNY and CDR2 SVGAGI (reference sequence). The CDR3 loop spans 13 amino acids. The CDR3 is CASRSQGNQPQHF. CDR3 DNA sequence: TGTGCCAGCAGAAGCCAGGGGAATCAGCCCCAGCATTTT.

This chain links TRBV15 with TRBJ1-5; maybe TRBD1 (6 bases). The V gene lost 0 bases and the J gene lost 4 bases, with 10 bases spanning the gap. CDR3 length: 15 amino acids. The V gene's germline CDR1 is LNHNV and CDR2 YYDKDF (reference sequence). The CDR3: CATSRDAGANQPQHF. In DNA, the CDR3 is TGTGCCACCAGCAGAGATGCGGGGGCGAATCAGCCCCAGCATTTT.

The CDR3 is CASSGRGNQPQHF. The CDR3 DNA follows: TGTGCCAGCAGCGGACGGGGGAATCAGCCCCAGCATTTT. V usage is TRBV6-1 and J usage is TRBJ1-5; D might be TRBD1 (5 bases). This CDR3 contains 13 residues. V gave up 6 bases and J gave up 4 bases, with 10 bases separating them. The germline V gene encodes CDR1 MNHNS and CDR2 SASEGT.

The chain couples TRBV30 to TRBJ2-1, with TRBD2 matching over 8 bases. The CDR3 loop spans 14 amino acids. Trimming took 3 bases from V and 6 from J; bases not matched to a gene: 7. CDR1 and CDR2 (germline): GTSNPN, SVGIG (reference sequence). The CDR3 DNA reads TGTGCCTGGAGCGGGGCTAGCGGGTTCAATGAGCAGTTCTTC. Translating it yields CAWSGASGFNEQFF.

The chain uses TRBV5-8 and TRBJ1-5, with 7 bases aligning to TRBD1. Germline V CDR1 and CDR2: SGHTS, YDEGEE. This CDR3 comprises 13 residues. With V trimmed by 2 bases and J by 5 bases, 1 base remained unmatched. The chain's CDR3 is CASSFTGDQPQHF. In nucleotides, the CDR3 is TGTGCCAGCAGCTTTACAGGGGATCAGCCCCAGCATTTT.

The gene calls are TRBV7-6 and TRBJ2-5; TRBD2 might be the D (6 bases). Germline values: CDR1 SGHVS, CDR2 FNYEAQ. Between the trimmed V and J ends, which lost 5 bases and 6 bases, there was a span of 19 bases. The CDR3 is 15 amino acids. The chain's CDR3 is CASSDPGLARKTQYF. CDR3 coding DNA: TGTGCCAGCAGCGACCCGGGACTGGCTAGGAAGACCCAGTACTTC.

The chain employs TRBV5-4 and TRBJ2-1, with D possibly being TRBD2 (5 bases). Germline loops: CDR1 SGHNT, CDR2 YYREEE (reference sequence). This CDR3 contains 15 residues. The ends were cut back, 4 bases at V and 3 bases at J, with 14 bases in the middle. The DNA of the CDR3 is TGTGCCAGCAGCGTGAGGGTTTTGGACTACAATGAGCAGTTCTTC. Protein: CASSVRVLDYNEQFF.

V gene TRBV5-5 combines with J gene TRBJ1-2; no clear D gene. Trimming pared 1 base from V and 2 bases from J, leaving 6 bases between. The CDR3 extends over 13 amino acids. Germline V gives CDR1 SGHKS, CDR2 YYEKEE (reference sequence). DNA for the CDR3: TGTGCCAGCAGCTTGTGGCAGAACTATGGCTACACCTTC. It encodes CASSLWQNYGYTF.

This clone was counted a few times. The chain combines TRBV5-1 with TRBJ1-4; 7 bases map to TRBD1. Germline-derived CDR1 and CDR2 are SGHRS and YFSETQ. This CDR3 region has 14 residues. V lost 4 bases to trimming and J lost 7 bases; unmatched junction nucleotides: 7. Here the CDR3 reads CASSKGAHGEKLFF. The CDR3 region has the DNA TGCGCCAGCAGCAAGGGGGCGCATGGTGAAAAACTGTTTTTT.

This clone was seen more than once but under ten times. The rearrangement joins TRBV10-2 to TRBJ2-3; TRBD2 matches at 12 bases. The CDR3 runs to 16 residues. J gave up 5 bases and V 6 bases, and 9 bases lay outside the gene matches. CDR1 is WSHSY and CDR2 is SAAADI in the germline V gene. The CDR3 here is CASRSLAGGFGDTQYF. Written as DNA, the CDR3 is TGCGCCAGCAGATCACTAGCGGGAGGTTTTGGAGATACGCAGTATTTT.

This clone was seen more than once but under ten times. The rearrangement joins TRBV7-9 to TRBJ2-5, with D hard to call. Trimming took 3 bases from V and 2 from J, leaving 10 bases between them. Germline values: CDR1 SEHNR, CDR2 FQNEAQ (reference sequence). The CDR3 has 14 residues. CDR3 in amino acids: CASSFDNQQETQYF. CDR3 nucleotide sequence: TGTGCCAGCAGCTTTGATAATCAGCAAGAGACCCAGTACTTC.

CDR3 coding DNA: TGTGCCAGCGTTCTGAGGAGGGTCGGGTTCACTGAAGCTTTCTTT. Its protein is CASVLRRVGFTEAFF. The gene calls are TRBV2 and TRBJ1-1; D call uncertain. The CDR3 covers 15 residues. Germline values: CDR1 SNHLY, CDR2 FYNNEI. V was pared by 8 bases and J by 4 bases, with 20 bases between. The variable domain in full, with the rest retrieved from reference TRBV2 and TRBJ1-1, is EPEVTQTPSHQVTQMGQEVILRCVPISNHLYFYWYRQILGQKVEFLVSFYNNEISEKSEIFDDQFSVERPDGSNFTLKIRSTKLEDSAMYFCASVLRRVGFTEAFFGQGTRLTVV.

This chain joins TRBV6-6 and TRBJ2-6; no clear D. Germline CDR1 and CDR2: MNHNY and SVGAGI (reference sequence). The CDR3 is 15 residues long. The V and J ends lost 4 bases and 0 bases respectively, with 7 bases between them. CDR3 sequence (DNA): TGTGCCAGCAGTTCTTCCAGCTCTGGGGCCAACGTCCTGACTTTC. Protein product: CASSSSSSGANVLTF.

The rearrangement uses TRBV7-2 and TRBJ2-1; D is ambiguous. CDR1 is SGHTA and CDR2 is FQGNSA in the germline V gene. CDR3 length equals 11 residues. Trimming took off 5 bases at V and 10 bases at J, with 9 bases between the two ends. The CDR3 coding sequence is TGTGCCAGCAGCCCCCAGTTAGAGCAGTTCTTC. It specifies CASSPQLEQFF.

For the CDR3, the DNA is TGTGCCTGGAGTGTACTAAGGACTGGCCCCTACAATGAGCAGTTCTTC. Its translation: CAWSVLRTGPYNEQFF. The chain links TRBV30 to TRBJ2-1; tentative D call: TRBD2 (5 bases). This CDR3 is 16 amino acids long. From germline, CDR1 is GTSNPN and CDR2 SVGIG (reference sequence). V lost 0 bases, J lost 2 bases, and 14 bases lay in between.

The chain combines TRBV15 with TRBJ1-2; maybe TRBD1 (6 bases). The V and J ends lost 5 bases and 7 bases respectively, with 14 bases between them. The CDR3 is 13 amino acids. Looked up from germline, CDR1 is LNHNV and CDR2 is YYDKDF (reference sequence). CDR3 nucleotides: TGTGCCACCAGCCTTGACAGGCTCCCTGGCTACACCTTC. This codes for CATSLDRLPGYTF.

V and J are TRBV28 and TRBJ2-5; possibly TRBD1 for D (5 bases). V lost 6 bases to trimming and J lost 3 bases, with 11 bases between them. Germline V gene sequence: CDR1 MDHEN, CDR2 SYDVKM. The CDR3 covers 13 residues. The CDR3 DNA sequence: TGTGCCAGCAGCCGGACAAAAGAAGAGACCCAGTACTTC. Its translation: CASSRTKEETQYF.

This sequence joins TRBV29-1 and TRBJ2-3; D not resolved. V shed 4 bases and J shed 1 base, with 15 bases lying between them. The CDR3 is 15 amino acids. CDR1 and CDR2 from the germline V gene are SQVTM and ANQGSEA. CDR3 bases: TGCAGCGTTGGCCAAAATACTCTTCGCACAGATACGCAGTATTTT. Its protein is CSVGQNTLRTDTQYF.

This sequence joins TRBV6-4 and TRBJ1-1, with D possibly matching TRBD1 (5 bases). The CDR3 has 16 amino acids. V shed 0 bases and J shed 4 bases, with 15 bases lying between them. CDR1 and CDR2 from the germline V gene are MRHNA and SNTAGT. CDR3 loop: CASSDSTSREATEAFF. The CDR3, as DNA: TGTGCCAGCAGTGACTCGACCTCCAGGGAGGCCACTGAAGCTTTCTTT.

This chain uses TRBV28 with TRBJ1-6; 10 bases match TRBD1. The CDR3 spans 15 residues. With V trimmed by 4 bases and J by 5 bases, 2 bases remained unmatched. CDR1 is MDHEN, CDR2 SYDVKM, per germline. The CDR3 DNA sequence: TGTGCCAGCAGTTCGGGACAGGGGAATAATTCACCCCTCCACTTT. This sequence encodes CASSSGQGNNSPLHF.

The J gene is TRBJ2-3, the V gene TRBV7-6, with 8 bases matching TRBD2. With V trimmed by 2 bases and J by 5 bases, 6 bases remained unmatched. CDR3 length equals 15 residues. Germline values: CDR1 SGHVS, CDR2 FNYEAQ. The CDR3 region is CASSLRTGGEDTQYF. The DNA of the CDR3 is TGTGCCAGCAGCTTACGGACGGGAGGGGAAGATACGCAGTATTTT.

The rearrangement links TRBV19 to TRBJ1-5, with D possibly matching TRBD1 (5 bases). CDR1 is LNHDA, CDR2 SQIVND, per germline (reference sequence). V was shortened by 8 bases and J by 3 bases, with 14 bases between the two germline ends. This CDR3 region has 14 residues. This chain's CDR3 is CASRQGSSNQPQHF. As DNA, the CDR3 is TGTGCCAGTCGCCAGGGAAGCTCCAATCAGCCCCAGCATTTT.

This clone was seen a single time. The chain is built from TRBV19 and TRBJ1-5; no reliable D call. The CDR3 has 15 amino acids. V lost 1 base, J lost 4 bases, and 11 bases lay in between. Germline CDR1 LNHDA, CDR2 SQIVND (reference sequence). The CDR3 DNA is TGTGCCAGTAGTATAGTGGGCTTTGGGAATCAGCCCCAGCATTTT. Its translation is CASSIVGFGNQPQHF.

The rearrangement links TRBV7-6 to TRBJ1-2; weak D call: TRBD1 (6 bases). CDR1 is SGHVS, CDR2 FNYEAQ, per germline. The V end lost 2 bases, the J end lost 3 bases, and 16 bases lay between the germline ends. This CDR3 region has 16 residues. The CDR3: CASSLRGGQGHYGYTF. The CDR3 region has the DNA TGTGCCAGCAGCTTACGGGGAGGGCAGGGGCACTATGGCTACACCTTC.

The genes are TRBV18 and TRBJ2-1; the D is unclear. The CDR3 covers 16 residues. Germline CDR1 is KGHSH and CDR2 is LQKENI. Trimming took off 2 bases at V and 3 bases at J, with 14 bases between the two ends. CDR3 nucleotides: TGTGCCAGCTCACCAGAATCTTCATACTACTACAATGAGCAGTTCTTC. This translates into CASSPESSYYYNEQFF. The complete variable domain, with remaining parts taken from reference TRBV18 and TRBJ2-1, reads NAGVMQNPRHLVRRRGQEARLRCSPMKGHSHVYWYRQLPEEGLKFMVYLQKENIIDESGMPKERFSAEFPKEGPSILRIQQVVRGDSAAYFCASSPESSYYYNEQFFGPGTRLTVL.